This T cell receptor beta chain was observed in a study of read filtering for tumor transcriptome and immune sequencing. This clonotype was recorded many times. The library was built from 400 ng RNA with molecular barcoded adaptors for alpha/delta and beta/gamma chains. Each CDR3 protein gets one entry after TCRdb re-called the reads with MiXCR. The sample includes 130,000 or so distinct CDR3 sequences, over 10% of them seen just once. The sequenced material came from a population of CD138-negative cells sorted from bone marrow. The receptor was isolated from a donor at least 40 years old with multiple myeloma.

CDR3 in amino acids: CAYGLGGGTEAFF. CDR3 DNA: TGTGCCTACGGCCTAGGGGGCGGCACTGAAGCTTTCTTT. V is TRBV30 and J is TRBJ1-1, with 7 bases fitting TRBD1. Trimming cost V 7 bases and J 4 bases; bases outside gene matches: 9. The CDR3 length is 13 residues. Germline CDR1 and CDR2: GTSNPN and SVGIG (reference sequence).